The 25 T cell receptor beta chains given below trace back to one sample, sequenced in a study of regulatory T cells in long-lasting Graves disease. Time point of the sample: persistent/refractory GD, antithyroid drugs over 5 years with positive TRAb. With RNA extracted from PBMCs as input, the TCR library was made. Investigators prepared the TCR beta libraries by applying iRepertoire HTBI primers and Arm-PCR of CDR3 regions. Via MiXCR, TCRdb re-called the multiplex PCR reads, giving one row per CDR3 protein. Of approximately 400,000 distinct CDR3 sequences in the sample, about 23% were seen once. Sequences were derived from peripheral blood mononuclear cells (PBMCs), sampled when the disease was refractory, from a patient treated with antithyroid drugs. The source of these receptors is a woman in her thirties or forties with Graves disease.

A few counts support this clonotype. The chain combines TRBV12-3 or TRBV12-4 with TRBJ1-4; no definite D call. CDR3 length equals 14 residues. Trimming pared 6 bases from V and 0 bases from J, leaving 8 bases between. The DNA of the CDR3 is TGTGCCAGCAGCCCCGAAACAACTAATGAAAAACTGTTTTTT. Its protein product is CASSPETTNEKLFF.

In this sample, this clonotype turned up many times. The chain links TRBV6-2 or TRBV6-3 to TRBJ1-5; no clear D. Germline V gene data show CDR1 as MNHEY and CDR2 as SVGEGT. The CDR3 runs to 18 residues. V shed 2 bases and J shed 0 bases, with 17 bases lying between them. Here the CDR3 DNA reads TGTGCCAGCAGTTACCCCCCGGTGACGGTTTATAGCAATCAGCCCCAGCATTTT. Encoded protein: CASSYPPVTVYSNQPQHF.

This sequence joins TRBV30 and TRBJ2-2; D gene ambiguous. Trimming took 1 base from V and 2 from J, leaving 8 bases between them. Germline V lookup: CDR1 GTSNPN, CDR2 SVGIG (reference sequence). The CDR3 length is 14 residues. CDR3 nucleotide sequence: TGTGCCTGGAGTGCTGGGTATAACACCGGGGAGCTGTTTTTT. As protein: CAWSAGYNTGELFF.

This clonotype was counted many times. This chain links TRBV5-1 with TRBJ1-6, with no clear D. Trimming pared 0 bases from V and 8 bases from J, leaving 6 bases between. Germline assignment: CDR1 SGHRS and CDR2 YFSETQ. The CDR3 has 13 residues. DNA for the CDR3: TGCGCCAGCAGCTTGGTGAGGGATTCACCCCTCCACTTT. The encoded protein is CASSLVRDSPLHF.

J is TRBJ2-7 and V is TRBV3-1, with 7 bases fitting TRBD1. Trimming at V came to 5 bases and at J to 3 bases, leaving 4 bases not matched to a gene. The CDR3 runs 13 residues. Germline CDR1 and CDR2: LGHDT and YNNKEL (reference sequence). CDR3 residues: CASSATGRYEQYF. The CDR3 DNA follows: TGTGCCAGCAGCGCGACAGGGCGCTACGAGCAGTACTTC.

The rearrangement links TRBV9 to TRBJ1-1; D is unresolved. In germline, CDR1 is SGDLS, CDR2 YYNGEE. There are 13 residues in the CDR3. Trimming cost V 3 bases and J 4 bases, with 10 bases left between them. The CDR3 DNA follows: TGTGCCAGCAGCGCCGAGGGTGGCACTGAAGCTTTCTTT. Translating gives CASSAEGGTEAFF.

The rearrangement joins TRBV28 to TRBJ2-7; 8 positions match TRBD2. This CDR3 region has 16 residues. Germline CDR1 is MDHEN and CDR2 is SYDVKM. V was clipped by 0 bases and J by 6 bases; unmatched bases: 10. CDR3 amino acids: CASSLWGAGVPLEQYF. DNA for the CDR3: TGTGCCAGCAGTTTATGGGGAGCGGGAGTTCCCCTCGAGCAGTACTTC. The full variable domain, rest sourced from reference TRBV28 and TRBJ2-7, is DVKVTQSSRYLVKRTGEKVFLECVQDMDHENMFWYRQDPGLGLRLIYFSYDVKMKEKGDIPEGYSVSREKKERFSLILESASTNQTSMYLCASSLWGAGVPLEQYFGPGTRLTVT.

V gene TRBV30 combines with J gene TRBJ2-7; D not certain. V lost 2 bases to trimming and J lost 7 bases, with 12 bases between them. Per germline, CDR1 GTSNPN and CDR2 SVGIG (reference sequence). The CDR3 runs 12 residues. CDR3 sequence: CAWSRQFREQYF. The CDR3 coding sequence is TGTGCCTGGAGTCGTCAGTTTCGTGAGCAGTACTTC.

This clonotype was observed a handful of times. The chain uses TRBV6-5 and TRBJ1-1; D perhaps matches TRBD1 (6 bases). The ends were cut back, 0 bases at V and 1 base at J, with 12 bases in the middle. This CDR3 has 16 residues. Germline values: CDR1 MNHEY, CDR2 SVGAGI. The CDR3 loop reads CASSYSTGAGNTEAFF. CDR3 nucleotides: TGTGCCAGCAGTTACTCGACGGGGGCAGGGAACACTGAAGCTTTCTTT.

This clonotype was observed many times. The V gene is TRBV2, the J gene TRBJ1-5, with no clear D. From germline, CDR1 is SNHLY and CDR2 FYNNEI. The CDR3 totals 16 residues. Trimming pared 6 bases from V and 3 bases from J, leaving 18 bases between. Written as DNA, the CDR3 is TGTGCCAGCAGCTACAGTCGAGGTCGTAACAATCAGCCCCAGCATTTT. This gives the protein CASSYSRGRNNQPQHF.

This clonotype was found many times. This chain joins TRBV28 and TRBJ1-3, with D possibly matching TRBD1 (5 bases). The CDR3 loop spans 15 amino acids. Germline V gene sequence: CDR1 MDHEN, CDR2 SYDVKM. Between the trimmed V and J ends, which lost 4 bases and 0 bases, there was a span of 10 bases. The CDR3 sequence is CASSSPGRSGNTIYF. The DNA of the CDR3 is TGTGCCAGCAGTTCTCCGGGACGCTCTGGAAACACCATATATTTT.

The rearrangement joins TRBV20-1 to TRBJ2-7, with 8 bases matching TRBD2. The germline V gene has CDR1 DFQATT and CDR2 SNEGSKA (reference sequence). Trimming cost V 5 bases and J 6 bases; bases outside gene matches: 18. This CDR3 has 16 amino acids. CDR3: CSADPLRGRIFFEQYF. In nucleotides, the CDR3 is TGCAGTGCTGATCCTCTCCGCGGGAGGATATTTTTCGAGCAGTACTTC.

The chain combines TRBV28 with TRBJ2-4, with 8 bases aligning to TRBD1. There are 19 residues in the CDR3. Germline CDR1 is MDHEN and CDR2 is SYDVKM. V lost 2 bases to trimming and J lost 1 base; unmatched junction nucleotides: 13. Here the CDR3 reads CASSLPKGRGRIAKNIQYF. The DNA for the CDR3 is TGTGCCAGCAGTTTACCGAAGGGCAGGGGGCGCATCGCCAAAAACATTCAGTACTTC.

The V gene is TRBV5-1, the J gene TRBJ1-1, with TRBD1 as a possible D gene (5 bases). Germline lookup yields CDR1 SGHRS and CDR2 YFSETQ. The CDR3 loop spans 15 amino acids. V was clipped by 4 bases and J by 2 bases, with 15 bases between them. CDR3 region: CASSIAGTVNTEAFF. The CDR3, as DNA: TGCGCCAGCAGCATCGCCGGGACGGTTAACACTGAAGCTTTCTTT.

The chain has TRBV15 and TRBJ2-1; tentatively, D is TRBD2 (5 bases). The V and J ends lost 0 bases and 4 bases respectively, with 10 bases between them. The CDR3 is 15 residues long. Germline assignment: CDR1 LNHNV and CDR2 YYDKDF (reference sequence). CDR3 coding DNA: TGTGCCACCAGCAGAGACCTTGAGGGATACAATGAGCAGTTCTTC. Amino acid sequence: CATSRDLEGYNEQFF.

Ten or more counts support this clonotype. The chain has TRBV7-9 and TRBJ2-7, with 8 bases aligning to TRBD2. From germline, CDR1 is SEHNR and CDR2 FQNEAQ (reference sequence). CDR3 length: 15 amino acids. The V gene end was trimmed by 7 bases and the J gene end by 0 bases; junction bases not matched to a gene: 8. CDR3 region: CASTQGSGSSYEQYF. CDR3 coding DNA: TGTGCCAGCACCCAGGGGAGCGGGAGCTCCTACGAGCAGTACTTC.

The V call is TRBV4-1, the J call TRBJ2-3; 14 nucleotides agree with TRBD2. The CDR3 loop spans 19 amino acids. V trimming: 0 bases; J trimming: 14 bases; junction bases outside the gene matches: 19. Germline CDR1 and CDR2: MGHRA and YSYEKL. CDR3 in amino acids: CASSQDAKGDTGTSGSGYF. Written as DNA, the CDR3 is TGCGCCAGCAGCCAAGACGCCAAAGGGGACACCGGGACTAGCGGGAGCGGGTATTTT.

The CDR3: CASSLAMALATYQETQYF. DNA of the CDR3: TGCGCCAGCAGCTTGGCCATGGCCCTAGCGACGTACCAAGAGACCCAGTACTTC. V gene TRBV5-1 combines with J gene TRBJ2-5; perhaps TRBD2 as D (6 bases). Germline values: CDR1 SGHRS, CDR2 YFSETQ. V was clipped by 0 bases and J by 0 bases, with 18 bases between them. The CDR3 extends over 18 amino acids.

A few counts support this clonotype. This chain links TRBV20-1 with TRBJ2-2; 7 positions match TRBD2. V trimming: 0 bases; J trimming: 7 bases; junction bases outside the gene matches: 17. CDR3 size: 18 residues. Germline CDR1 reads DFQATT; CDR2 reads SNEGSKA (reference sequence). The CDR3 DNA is TGCAGTGCTAGAGAAAGGGCTAGCGGCTCCTCAAATATCGGGGAGCTGTTTTTT. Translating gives CSARERASGSSNIGELFF.

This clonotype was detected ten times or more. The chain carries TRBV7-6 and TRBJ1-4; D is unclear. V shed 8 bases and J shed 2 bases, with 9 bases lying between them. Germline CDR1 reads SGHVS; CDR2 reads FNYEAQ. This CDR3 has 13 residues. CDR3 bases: TGTGCCAGCTCGGACTTCACTAATGAAAAACTGTTTTTT. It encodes CASSDFTNEKLFF.

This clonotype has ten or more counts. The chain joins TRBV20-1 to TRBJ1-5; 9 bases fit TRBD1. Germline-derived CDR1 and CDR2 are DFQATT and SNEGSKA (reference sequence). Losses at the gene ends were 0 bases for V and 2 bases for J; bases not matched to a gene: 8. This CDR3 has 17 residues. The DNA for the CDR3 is TGCAGTGCTAGAGATTGGGTCAGGACAGGGGGCAATCAGCCCCAGCATTTT. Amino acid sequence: CSARDWVRTGGNQPQHF.

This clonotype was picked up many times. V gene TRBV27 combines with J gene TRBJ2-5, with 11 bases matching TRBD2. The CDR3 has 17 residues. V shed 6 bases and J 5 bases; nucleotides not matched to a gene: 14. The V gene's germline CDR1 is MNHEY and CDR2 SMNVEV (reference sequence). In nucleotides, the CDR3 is TGTGCCAGCAGACTCCGCCTCGTAGCGGGAGGGCCGGAGACCCAGTACTTC. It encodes CASRLRLVAGGPETQYF.

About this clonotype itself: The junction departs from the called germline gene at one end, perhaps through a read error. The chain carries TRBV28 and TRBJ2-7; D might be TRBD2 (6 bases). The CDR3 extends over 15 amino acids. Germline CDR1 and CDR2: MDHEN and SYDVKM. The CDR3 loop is CASGLPGRVSYEQHF. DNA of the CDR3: TGTGCCAGCGGTTTGCCCGGGAGAGTATCCTACGAGCAGCACTTC.

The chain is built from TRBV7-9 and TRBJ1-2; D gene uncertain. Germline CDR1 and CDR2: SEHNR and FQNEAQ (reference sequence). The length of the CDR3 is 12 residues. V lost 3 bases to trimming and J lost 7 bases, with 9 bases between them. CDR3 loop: CASSFLGSGYTF. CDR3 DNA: TGTGCCAGCAGCTTCTTGGGAAGTGGCTACACCTTC.

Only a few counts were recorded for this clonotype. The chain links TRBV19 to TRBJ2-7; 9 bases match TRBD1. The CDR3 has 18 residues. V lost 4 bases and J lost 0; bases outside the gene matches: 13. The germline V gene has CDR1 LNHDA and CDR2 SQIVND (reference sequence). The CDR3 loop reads CASSTQPGQGYPSYEQYF. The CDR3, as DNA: TGTGCCAGTAGTACTCAGCCGGGACAGGGTTATCCCTCCTACGAGCAGTACTTC.